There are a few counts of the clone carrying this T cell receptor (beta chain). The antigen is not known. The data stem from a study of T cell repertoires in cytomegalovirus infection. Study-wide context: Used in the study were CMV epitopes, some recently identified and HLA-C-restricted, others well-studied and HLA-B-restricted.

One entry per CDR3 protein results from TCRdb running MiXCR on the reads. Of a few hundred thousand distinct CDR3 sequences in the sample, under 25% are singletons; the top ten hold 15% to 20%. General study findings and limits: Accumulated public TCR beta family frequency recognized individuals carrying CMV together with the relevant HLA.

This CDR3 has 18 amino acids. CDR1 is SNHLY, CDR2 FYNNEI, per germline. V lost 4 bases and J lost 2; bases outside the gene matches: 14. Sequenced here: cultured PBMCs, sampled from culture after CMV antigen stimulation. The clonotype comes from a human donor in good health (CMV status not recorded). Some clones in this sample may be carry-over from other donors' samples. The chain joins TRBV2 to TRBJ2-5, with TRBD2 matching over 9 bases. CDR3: CASSVSTGSSGGQETQYF. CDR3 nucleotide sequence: TGTGCCAGCAGTGTAAGCACCGGGAGTAGCGGGGGTCAAGAGACCCAGTACTTC.